The 8 T cell receptor beta chains below all came from one sample that was sequenced in a study of shared clonotypes between healthy human individuals. The table came from immunoSEQ multiplex PCR; TCRdb's copy has only in-frame clones and leaves some out. Of some 240,000 clones in the sample, under 80% were seen once. Sequences were obtained from memory CD4+ T cells sorted from blood. Subset defined: CD45RA-negative fraction. These receptors originate from a man under 40 in good health.

A few counts support this clone. The chain recombines TRBV28 with TRBJ2-4, with 7 bases identical to TRBD1. Per the germline V gene, CDR1 is MDHEN and CDR2 is SYDVKM. The CDR3 consists of 13 residues. Trimming took 10 bases from V and 8 from J; bases not matched to a gene: 11. CDR3 sequence reads: CATRLQGVDIQYF. CDR3 bases: TGTGCCACCAGACTTCAGGGGGTGGACATTCAGTACTTC.

The chain combines TRBV2 with TRBJ1-5; D is undetermined. The CDR3 totals 13 residues. Trimming pared 4 bases from V and 6 bases from J, leaving 10 bases between. The germline V gene has CDR1 SNHLY and CDR2 FYNNEI. CDR3 in amino acids: CASSVQEGQPQHF. In DNA form, the CDR3 reads TGTGCCAGCAGTGTCCAGGAAGGTCAGCCCCAGCATTTT.

The chain recombines TRBV5-6 with TRBJ2-7; 13 bases agree with TRBD2. The CDR3 runs 14 residues. CDR1 SGHDT and CDR2 YYEEEE come from the germline V gene. With 4 bases clipped from V and 10 bases from J, the junction kept 8 bases outside the gene matches. CDR3 protein: CASSPGTSGTAQYF. The CDR3 coding sequence is TGTGCCAGCAGCCCCGGGACTAGCGGGACGGCACAGTACTTC.

In its sample, this clone was seen a few times. The chain uses TRBV7-8 and TRBJ1-1, with a weak D call TRBD1 (6 bases). V was shortened by 1 base and J by 3 bases, with 12 bases between the two germline ends. The CDR3 runs 15 residues. Germline V gene sequence: CDR1 SGHVS, CDR2 FQNEAQ. CDR3 protein: CASSLGWGPDTEAFF. DNA for the CDR3: TGTGCCAGCAGCTTAGGTTGGGGGCCGGACACTGAAGCTTTCTTT. The complete variable domain, with remaining parts taken from reference TRBV7-8 and TRBJ1-1, reads GAGVSQSPRYKVAKRGQDVALRCDPISGHVSLFWYQQALGQGPEFLTYFQNEAQLDKSGLPSDRFFAERPEGSVSTLKIQRTQQEDSAVYLCASSLGWGPDTEAFFGQGTRLTVV.

In DNA form, the CDR3 reads TGTGCCAGCAGTTTATGGGACACCATATATTTT. Its protein product is CASSLWDTIYF. The chain employs TRBV28 and TRBJ1-3; D remains unclear. This CDR3 comprises 11 residues. Germline loops: CDR1 MDHEN, CDR2 SYDVKM. Deletions cut 0 bases from V and 8 bases from J, with 2 bases between.

The chain combines TRBV7-8 with TRBJ2-7; D perhaps matches TRBD1 (7 bases). The germline V gene encodes CDR1 SGHVS and CDR2 FQNEAQ. Trimming took off 0 bases at V and 7 bases at J, with 13 bases between the two ends. This CDR3 contains 14 residues. CDR3 region: CASSLAGRGEEQYF. As DNA, the CDR3 is TGTGCCAGCAGCTTAGCGGGCAGGGGGGAAGAGCAGTACTTC.

The V call is TRBV5-4, the J call TRBJ2-5; possibly TRBD2 for D (6 bases). The V end lost 4 bases, the J end lost 0 bases, and 10 bases lay between the germline ends. CDR1 is SGHNT and CDR2 is YYREEE in the germline V gene (reference sequence). The CDR3 is made up of 14 amino acids. The CDR3 sequence: CASSPGTHQETQYF. In DNA, the CDR3 is TGTGCCAGCAGCCCGGGGACTCACCAAGAGACCCAGTACTTC. Full variable domain (outside the CDR3, taken from reference TRBV5-4 and TRBJ2-5): ETGVTQSPTHLIKTRGQQVTLRCSSQSGHNTVSWYQQALGQGPQFIFQYYREEENGRGNFPPRFSGLQFPNYSSELNVNALELDDSALYLCASSPGTHQETQYFGPGTRLLVL.

The chain recombines TRBV18 with TRBJ2-7, with D uncertain. This CDR3 has 13 amino acids. Trimming removed 1 base at V and 2 bases at J, with 6 bases between. Germline V gene sequence: CDR1 KGHSH, CDR2 LQKENI. The CDR3 spells CASSPRHPYEQYF. DNA of the CDR3: TGTGCCAGCTCACCACGGCATCCCTACGAGCAGTACTTC.